This paragraph covers one TCR beta chain sequence. Its antigen is not known. Trimming removed 7 bases from V and 3 bases from J; junction bases left unmatched: 13. Germline values: CDR1 SGHRS, CDR2 YFSETQ. The CDR3 has 18 amino acids. This sample was included in a study of shared clonotypes between healthy human individuals. Broader study findings: Relative to clonotypes present in all four donors, those not shared had lower generation probabilities.

Cells designated naive CD8 were CD45RO-negative and were positively selected for CCR7, with terminally differentiated effector memory CD45RA+ cells excluded. Several immunoSEQ plates received, in even portions, the genomic DNA of each subset. Generated by immunoSEQ multiplex PCR, the TCRdb table keeps only in-frame clones and is missing some. This table holds about 600,000 clones, 95% to 98% found once. Sample: naive CD8+ T cells sorted from blood. This chain uses TRBV5-1 with TRBJ2-3; 14 bases are shared with TRBD2. The clonotype comes from a man between 25 and 39 years old in good health. The CDR3 nucleotides are TGCGCCAGCCTACCGGGACTAGCGGGAGAGGCGTTGACAGATACGCAGTATTTT. Its protein is CASLPGLAGEALTDTQYF.